This T cell receptor (beta chain) was captured in a study of cytomegalovirus exposure and HLA in healthy donors (dated 2017 in TCRdb). Describing the broader study: A later analysis indicated that the 90 to 150 validation repertoires were generated on the platform also employed for the approximately 690 repertoires of the first cohort. The aim of the study was to test whether cataloging public T cell receptors could identify signatures of past pathogen exposure. Besides the first cohort of some 670 subjects, a separate validation cohort made up of over a hundred different subjects was used. High-throughput TCR immunosequencing, statistical association of individual TCRs with disease status, and machine learning were combined to predict cytomegalovirus infection status.

On the study overall, not on this receptor specifically: Of the cluster scores, roughly 95% were above 0 in a later analysis, which found that TCRs clustered in the first cohort also tended to co-occur in the 95 to 150 validation repertoires. A later analysis had no HLA typing for the validation cohort, so co-occurrence there was scored across all 130 or so repertoires. Most TCR sequences were seen in very few donors, while some public TCRs were found in many individuals. In vitro tests confirmed that a few of the cytomegalovirus-associated TCR beta chains recognize cytomegalovirus antigens. The classifier was reported to diagnose cytomegalovirus status with high specificity and sensitivity in both the original and validation cohorts. According to the authors, the approach could potentially be generalized to other disease states and immunological phenotypes. The study gave a list of over 150 TCR beta chains associated with cytomegalovirus.

The library was built by means of the immunoSEQ multiplex PCR assay. Per the source publication's procedure: A statistical classification framework was built for diagnosing cytomegalovirus status from the catalog of TCR beta chain sequences. TCRdb stores this immuneACCESS table with in-frame sequences only. Part of the clones is absent; in the studies checked, under half of the shortfall reflects unresolved V genes, and no reason is known for the rest. Clone size and the V and J calls come from that table; the DNA yielded D and trimming. The sample has about 220,000 clones on record, around nine tenths of them singletons. The ten top clones hold about 3% of the sample. A note on this clone: Its cognate antigen has yet to be identified. No much larger clone exists at a distance of one base, and base qualities are not known.

From the germline V gene (reference sequence), CDR1 is SGHNT and CDR2 is YYREEE. V loses 3 bases at its end and J loses 4 bases; junction bases beyond the gene matches: 2. The CDR3 spans 14 residues, from the cysteine through the phenylalanine. The kept DNA is CDR3 alone, 42 bases in frame from the first base. The donors belonged to the validation cohort of over a hundred subjects, which was separate from the roughly 680-subject first cohort. The V and J segments used are TRBV5-4 and TRBJ2-5; 11 nucleotides in the junction match TRBD2. Material: PBMCs. This sequence was found in a man younger than 30 in good health and CMV-seronegative. The CDR3: CASSWGTSGETQYF. The nucleotide sequence reads as follows: TGTGCCAGCAGCTGGGGGACTAGCGGAGAGACCCAGTACTTC. The variable domain in full, with residues beyond the CDR3 obtained from the reference TRBV5-4 and TRBJ2-5 genes, is ETGVTQSPTHLIKTRGQQVTLRCSSQSGHNTVSWYQQALGQGPQFIFQYYREEENGRGNFPPRFSGLQFPNYSSELNVNALELDDSALYLCASSWGTSGETQYFGPGTRLLVL.